This T cell receptor (beta chain) was recovered during a study of blood T cell repertoires in COVID-19. About the research overall: Samples representing acute and convalescent COVID-19 were sourced from the United States, Italy and Spain. Nucleic acid was either cDNA or gDNA, and it came from T cells, B-cell-depleted T cells, or PBMCs.

Per the original data handling: Estimation of nucleated cell counts was performed using reference gene primer amplification. The repertoire was sequenced with immunoSEQ multiplex PCR; TCRdb's copy has only in-frame clones and lacks some. V and J calls and clone size are given by that table; D and trimming were obtained from the DNA. Here the sample spans around 180,000 clones, about nine tenths being singletons. CDR1 is SGHAT and CDR2 is FQNNGV in the germline V gene. There are 14 residues in the CDR3. V lost 1 base and J lost 6, with 12 bases in between. This TCR was sampled from a man in his 70s with active or convalescent COVID-19. Sequenced sample: peripheral blood. The J gene is TRBJ1-1, the V gene TRBV11-2; the D is unclear. The CDR3 DNA reads as TGTGCCAGCAGCTTAGGCAGGCAGGTGGCTGAAGCTTTCTTT. Translated, it gives CASSLGRQVAEAFF.